The 25 T cell receptor beta chains listed next were all sequenced from one sample in a study of cytomegalovirus exposure and HLA in healthy donors. The PCR had 60 Vbeta and 13 Jbeta primers. TCRdb's copy holds only in-frame clones and misses some; the assay was immunoSEQ multiplex PCR. The sample includes over 100,000 clones. Sequences were obtained from PBMCs. The receptors shown here come from a man aged 30 to 45 in good health and CMV-seronegative.

This rearrangement joins TRBV7-9 to TRBJ1-6; 8 bases agree with TRBD1. CDR3 length: 15 residues. Germline trimming cut 4 bases from V and 5 bases from J; bases unmatched to any gene: 4. Looked up from germline, CDR1 is SEHNR and CDR2 is FQNEAQ (reference sequence). The CDR3 sequence is CASSSRQGNNSPLHF. Here the CDR3 DNA reads TGTGCCAGCAGCTCTCGACAGGGGAATAATTCACCCCTCCACTTT.

The gene calls are TRBV4-1 and TRBJ2-3; perhaps TRBD2 as D (6 bases). V lost 1 base to trimming and J lost 11 bases, with 19 bases between them. CDR1 and CDR2 from the germline V gene are MGHRA and YSYEKL. The CDR3 loop spans 15 amino acids. Written as DNA, the CDR3 is TGCGCCAGCAGCCAAGCGTGGGAGGTTCCAACGGGGCAGTATTTT. Translation gives CASSQAWEVPTGQYF.

The chain links TRBV7-2 to TRBJ2-2; 8 bases align to TRBD2. The CDR3 is 15 amino acids. The germline CDR1 and CDR2 sequences are SGHTA and FQGNSA. With 5 bases clipped from V and 7 bases from J, the junction kept 9 bases outside the gene matches. CDR3: CASSAGGARNGELFF. In DNA form, the CDR3 reads TGTGCCAGCAGCGCCGGGGGGGCCAGAAACGGGGAGCTGTTTTTT. Supplemented by reference TRBV7-2 and TRBJ2-2, the full variable domain reads GAGVSQSPSNKVTEKGKDVELRCDPISGHTALYWYRQSLGQGLEFLIYFQGNSAPDKSGLPSDRFSAERTGGSVSTLTIQRTQQEDSAVYLCASSAGGARNGELFFGEGSRLTVL.

For the CDR3, the DNA is TGTGCCAGTATCCAGGGTCGGGAGCAGTACTTC. It translates to CASIQGREQYF. The chain employs TRBV19 and TRBJ2-7; D might be TRBD1 (5 bases). Germline V gene sequence: CDR1 LNHDA, CDR2 SQIVND (reference sequence). The CDR3 has 11 residues. Deletions cut 7 bases from V and 7 bases from J, with 11 bases between. The entire variable domain, with the rest obtained from reference TRBV19 and TRBJ2-7, is as follows: DGGITQSPKYLFRKEGQNVTLSCEQNLNHDAMYWYRQDPGQGLRLIYYSQIVNDFQKGDIAEGYSVSREKKESFPLTVTSAQKNPTAFYLCASIQGREQYFGPGTRLTVT.

The chain recombines TRBV2 with TRBJ1-2; 12 nucleotides align to TRBD1. V trimming: 6 bases; J trimming: 8 bases; junction bases outside the gene matches: 4. Germline lookup yields CDR1 SNHLY and CDR2 FYNNEI. The CDR3 covers 13 residues. The CDR3 sequence: CASRGQGAAGYTF. Written as DNA, the CDR3 is TGTGCCAGCAGGGGACAGGGGGCGGCCGGCTACACCTTC.

V and J are TRBV5-6 and TRBJ2-7; D possibly corresponds to TRBD2 (7 bases). Germline-derived CDR1 and CDR2 are SGHDT and YYEEEE. The CDR3 length is 15 residues. V lost 3 bases and J lost 7, with 20 bases in between. The CDR3 nucleotides are TGTGCCAGCAGCTGGGGGGTCGGGGGGCAGAGAGAGCAGTACTTC. Translated, it gives CASSWGVGGQREQYF. Using reference TRBV5-6 and TRBJ2-7 for the parts outside the CDR3, the full variable domain is DAGVTQSPTHLIKTRGQQVTLRCSPKSGHDTVSWYQQALGQGPQFIFQYYEEEERQRGNFPDRFSGHQFPNYSSELNVNALLLGDSALYLCASSWGVGGQREQYFGPGTRLTVT.

The rearrangement joins TRBV28 to TRBJ2-7; 9 bases are shared with TRBD1. The CDR3 is 15 residues long. From germline, CDR1 is MDHEN and CDR2 SYDVKM. Germline trimming cut 3 bases from V and 3 bases from J; bases unmatched to any gene: 6. The CDR3 nucleotides are TGTGCCAGCAGTTTGATTACAGGGGGCGTCTACGAGCAGTACTTC. As protein: CASSLITGGVYEQYF.

The gene calls are TRBV5-1 and TRBJ2-7; maybe TRBD1 (7 bases). CDR3 length: 18 residues. V was pared by 0 bases and J by 2 bases, with 21 bases between. Germline V gene data show CDR1 as SGHRS and CDR2 as YFSETQ. For the CDR3, the DNA is TGCGCCAGCAGCTTGGTGTTCCAGGGGGGAGATAAAGCCTACGAGCAGTACTTC. Amino acids: CASSLVFQGGDKAYEQYF.

Of note for this clone: The junction differs from germline at one of its ends, possibly a read error. The CDR3 loop reads CASSEVGVSYNSPLHF. CDR3 DNA sequence: TGTGCCAGCAGCGAAGTCGGGGTCTCCTATAATTCACCCCTCCACTTT. V is TRBV6-1 and J is TRBJ1-6; D call uncertain. There are 16 residues in the CDR3. CDR1 and CDR2 from the germline V gene are MNHNS and SASEGT.

The rearrangement joins TRBV2 to TRBJ2-7; TRBD1 is a possible D gene (6 bases). The CDR3 is made up of 14 amino acids. The V and J ends lost 3 bases and 0 bases respectively, with 9 bases between them. CDR1 SNHLY and CDR2 FYNNEI come from the germline V gene. CDR3 protein: CASSEQGSSYEQYF. For the CDR3, the DNA is TGTGCCAGCAGTGAGCAGGGGAGCTCCTACGAGCAGTACTTC. Full variable domain (outside the CDR3, taken from reference TRBV2 and TRBJ2-7): EPEVTQTPSHQVTQMGQEVILRCVPISNHLYFYWYRQILGQKVEFLVSFYNNEISEKSEIFDDQFSVERPDGSNFTLKIRSTKLEDSAMYFCASSEQGSSYEQYFGPGTRLTVT.

The rearrangement uses TRBV27 and TRBJ2-2; possibly TRBD2 for D (5 bases). The V gene's germline CDR1 is MNHEY and CDR2 SMNVEV (reference sequence). This CDR3 region has 12 residues. Trimming cost V 8 bases and J 5 bases, with 9 bases left between them. CDR3 region: CASSRGTGELFF. In DNA, the CDR3 is TGTGCCAGCTCGCGAGGGACCGGGGAGCTGTTTTTT.

The V gene is TRBV7-9, the J gene TRBJ2-7; 7 nucleotides match TRBD1. The CDR3 covers 16 residues. The V segment lost 4 bases and the J segment 2 bases; nucleotides outside the gene matches: 11. Germline V gene sequence: CDR1 SEHNR, CDR2 FQNEAQ (reference sequence). The CDR3 here is CASSSQTGIRTYEQYF. The CDR3 bases are TGTGCCAGCAGCTCCCAGACAGGGATCCGTACCTACGAGCAGTACTTC.

The chain carries TRBV11-1 and TRBJ2-2, with 10 nucleotides matching TRBD2. Trimming at V came to 2 bases and at J to 4 bases, leaving 1 base not matched to a gene. Germline V gene sequence: CDR1 SGHAT, CDR2 FQDESV (reference sequence). CDR3 size: 15 residues. The CDR3 coding sequence is TGTGCCAGCAGCTTAAGGACTAGCGGCACCGGGGAGCTGTTTTTT. Its protein is CASSLRTSGTGELFF.

The chain recombines TRBV7-2 with TRBJ2-5, with a possible D match to TRBD1 (6 bases). Trimming pared 3 bases from V and 1 base from J, leaving 9 bases between. The CDR3 runs to 14 residues. Looked up from germline, CDR1 is SGHTA and CDR2 is FQGNSA. The CDR3, as DNA: TGTGCCAGCAGCTTTGACAGGCCCCAAGAGACCCAGTACTTC. Encoded protein: CASSFDRPQETQYF.

This chain joins TRBV2 and TRBJ1-6, with TRBD1 matching over 9 bases. Per germline, CDR1 SNHLY and CDR2 FYNNEI. V shed 5 bases, J shed 2 bases, and the junction held 4 bases outside the gene matches. The CDR3 loop spans 16 amino acids. The CDR3 nucleotides read TGTGCCAGCAGTTTACAGGGGGCTACCTATAATTCACCCCTCCACTTT. It yields the protein CASSLQGATYNSPLHF.

This rearrangement joins TRBV5-1 to TRBJ2-3; D is unresolved. There are 15 residues in the CDR3. Germline V gene data show CDR1 as SGHRS and CDR2 as YFSETQ. Trimming stripped 0 bases from V and 0 bases from J, with 8 bases between. CDR3 residues: CASSLVAASTDTQYF. In DNA, the CDR3 is TGCGCCAGCAGCTTGGTGGCGGCCAGCACAGATACGCAGTATTTT.

The genes are TRBV13 and TRBJ1-3; unclear D gene. Germline loops: CDR1 PRHDT, CDR2 FYEKMQ (reference sequence). Trimming pared 3 bases from V and 0 bases from J, leaving 9 bases between. The CDR3 totals 15 residues. CDR3 DNA sequence: TGTGCCAGCAGCTTCTCTGGCCGCTCTGGAAACACCATATATTTT. This codes for CASSFSGRSGNTIYF.

The CDR3 DNA reads TGCGCCAGCAGCTTGATCGGCTTTCGGGGGAACACTGAAGCTTTCTTT. Amino acid sequence: CASSLIGFRGNTEAFF. The rearrangement links TRBV5-1 to TRBJ1-1; D is unclear. The ends were cut back, 1 base at V and 1 base at J, with 14 bases in the middle. This CDR3 contains 16 residues. CDR1 is SGHRS, CDR2 YFSETQ, per germline.

This chain links TRBV7-2 with TRBJ2-1; 7 bases are shared with TRBD1. Trimming at V came to 3 bases and at J to 6 bases, leaving 14 bases not matched to a gene. Per germline, CDR1 SGHTA and CDR2 FQGNSA. This CDR3 spans 17 amino acids. DNA for the CDR3: TGTGCCAGCAGCTTTCGTCGACAGGGAGAGTGGGGCAATGAGCAGTTCTTC. It encodes CASSFRRQGEWGNEQFF.

In DNA, the CDR3 is TGTGCCACCAGCAACCCGGCTTCTAGCGGGGGCGATGAGCAGTTCTTC. Its protein is CATSNPASSGGDEQFF. The V gene is TRBV15, the J gene TRBJ2-1; 10 bases map to TRBD2. The junction had 11 bases not matched to a gene; V was cut back by 4 bases and J by 8 bases. The CDR3 is 16 residues long. CDR1 is LNHNV and CDR2 is YYDKDF in the germline V gene (reference sequence).

This rearrangement joins TRBV7-2 to TRBJ1-6; possible D gene TRBD1, 6 bases. CDR3 length: 15 residues. CDR1 is SGHTA and CDR2 is FQGNSA in the germline V gene. V was shortened by 0 bases and J by 9 bases, with 12 bases between the two germline ends. CDR3 protein: CASSLAAGAGSPLHF. CDR3 nucleotide sequence: TGTGCCAGCAGCTTAGCGGCGGGGGCTGGTTCACCCCTCCACTTT.

The chain carries TRBV4-2 and TRBJ2-3; D perhaps matches TRBD1 (6 bases). Germline assignment: CDR1 LGHNA and CDR2 YNFKEQ. This CDR3 is built from 17 residues. The ends were cut back, 4 bases at V and 3 bases at J, with 20 bases in the middle. CDR3: CASSPRSTGIRTDTQYF. CDR3 nucleotides: TGTGCCAGCAGCCCCAGGAGTACAGGGATACGGACAGATACGCAGTATTTT.

CDR3 amino acids: CASAPEERYNSPLHF. DNA for the CDR3: TGTGCCAGCGCACCTGAGGAGCGATATAATTCACCCCTCCACTTT. This rearrangement joins TRBV6-1 to TRBJ1-6, with no clear D. This CDR3 has 15 amino acids. V lost 8 bases, J lost 4 bases, and 15 bases lay in between. CDR1 MNHNS and CDR2 SASEGT come from the germline V gene.

This chain's CDR3 is CASSPRDSFSGANVLTF. The CDR3, as DNA: TGTGCCAGCAGCCCCCGGGACAGCTTCTCTGGGGCCAACGTCCTGACTTTC. V is TRBV11-2 and J is TRBJ2-6; TRBD1 matches at 7 bases. The V gene end was trimmed by 5 bases and the J gene end by 0 bases; junction bases not matched to a gene: 7. Germline loops: CDR1 SGHAT, CDR2 FQNNGV. CDR3 length equals 17 residues.

V gene TRBV15 combines with J gene TRBJ2-1; possibly TRBD2 for D (6 bases). V was shortened by 5 bases and J by 9 bases, with 17 bases between the two germline ends. The CDR3 totals 14 residues. Germline V gene data show CDR1 as LNHNV and CDR2 as YYDKDF (reference sequence). The CDR3 nucleotides are TGTGCCACCAGCGCCTCGGGGGAATTCAGTGAGCAGTTCTTC. Translated: CATSASGEFSEQFF. Together with reference TRBV15 and TRBJ2-1, the CDR3 gives the full variable domain: DAMVIQNPRYQVTQFGKPVTLSCSQTLNHNVMYWYQQKSSQAPKLLFHYYDKDFNNEADTPDNFQSRRPNTSFCFLDIRSPGLGDTAMYLCATSASGEFSEQFFGPGTRLTVL.